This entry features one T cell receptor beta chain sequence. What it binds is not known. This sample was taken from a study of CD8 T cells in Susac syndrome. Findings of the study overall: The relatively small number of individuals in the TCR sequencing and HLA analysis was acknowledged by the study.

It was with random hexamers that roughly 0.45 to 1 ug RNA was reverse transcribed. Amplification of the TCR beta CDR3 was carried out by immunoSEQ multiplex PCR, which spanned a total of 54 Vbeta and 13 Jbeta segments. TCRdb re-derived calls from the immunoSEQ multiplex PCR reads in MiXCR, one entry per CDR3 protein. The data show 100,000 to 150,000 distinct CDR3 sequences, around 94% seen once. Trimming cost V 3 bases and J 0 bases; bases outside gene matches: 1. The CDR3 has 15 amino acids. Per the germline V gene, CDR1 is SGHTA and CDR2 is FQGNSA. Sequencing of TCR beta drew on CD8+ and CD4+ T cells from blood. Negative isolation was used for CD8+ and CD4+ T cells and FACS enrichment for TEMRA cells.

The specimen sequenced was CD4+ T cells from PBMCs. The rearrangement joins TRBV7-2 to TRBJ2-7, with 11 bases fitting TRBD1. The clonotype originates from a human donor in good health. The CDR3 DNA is TGTGCCAGCAGCTTTGGACAGGGGGCCTCCTACGAGCAGTACTTC. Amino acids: CASSFGQGASYEQYF.